What follows are 10 T cell receptor beta chains derived from one specimen sequenced in a study of blood T cell repertoires in COVID-19. The protocol was immunoSEQ multiplex PCR, while the TCRdb copy is restricted to in-frame clones and leaves out a portion. The table has 95,000 to 150,000 clones, around 85% seen once. The sample comprised peripheral blood. The receptors come from a woman older than 75 with COVID-19, enrolled during active disease.

V gene TRBV3-1 (or the pseudogene TRBV3-2) combines with J gene TRBJ2-1; the match to TRBD1 covers 9 bases. CDR1 and CDR2 from the germline V gene are LGHDT and YNNKEL (reference sequence). The junction had 7 bases not matched to a gene; V was cut back by 4 bases and J by 9 bases. This CDR3 contains 14 residues. As DNA, the CDR3 is TGTGCCAGCAGCCCAGGACAGGGGTTGGCTGAGCAGTTCTTC. The encoded protein is CASSPGQGLAEQFF.

The genes are TRBV5-1 and TRBJ1-4; no firm D call. The CDR3 is made up of 16 amino acids. V lost 0 bases, J lost 4 bases, and 13 bases lay in between. Germline V lookup: CDR1 SGHRS, CDR2 YFSETQ. CDR3 coding DNA: TGCGCCAGCAGCTTGGAAGTTCGGGGAGGTAATGAAAAACTGTTTTTT. Protein sequence: CASSLEVRGGNEKLFF.

V gene TRBV15 combines with J gene TRBJ2-1; TRBD1 agrees at 10 bases. Germline CDR1 is LNHNV and CDR2 is YYDKDF (reference sequence). With V trimmed by 3 bases and J by 7 bases, 3 bases remained unmatched. This CDR3 comprises 14 residues. The CDR3 coding sequence is TGTGCCACCAGCAGCGACAGGGGGCGGAATGAGCAGTTCTTC. Residues: CATSSDRGRNEQFF.

The chain is built from TRBV3-1 (or the pseudogene TRBV3-2) and TRBJ2-1; D ambiguous. This CDR3 is built from 13 residues. Trimming left V 1 base short and J 9 bases short, with 10 bases between. Per germline, CDR1 LGHDT and CDR2 YNNKEL (reference sequence). CDR3 residues: CASSQGQAGEQFF. The CDR3 bases are TGTGCCAGCAGCCAAGGCCAGGCTGGTGAGCAGTTCTTC.

CDR3 in DNA: TGTGCCGGTTGGGACAGGGCCGGGGGCTACACCTTC. Translated: CAGWDRAGGYTF. The V and J genes are TRBV28 and TRBJ1-2; 9 bases fit TRBD1. The CDR3 consists of 12 residues. The germline CDR1 and CDR2 sequences are MDHEN and SYDVKM. J gave up 8 bases and V 11 bases, and 9 bases lay outside the gene matches.

In this sample, this clone turned up once. This chain joins TRBV6-2 or TRBV6-3 and TRBJ1-3; D not resolved. V was pared by 5 bases and J by 4 bases, with 15 bases between. CDR3 length equals 15 residues. Germline CDR1 MNHEY, CDR2 SVGEGT. CDR3 in amino acids: CASSTRTQVGNTIYF. CDR3 coding DNA: TGTGCCAGCAGTACCCGGACTCAGGTGGGAAACACCATATATTTT.

This clone was detected many times. The rearrangement uses TRBV18 and TRBJ2-2; D gene uncertain. Trimming took off 3 bases at V and 2 bases at J, with 7 bases between the two ends. This CDR3 is 14 amino acids long. Germline V lookup: CDR1 KGHSH, CDR2 LQKENI. DNA of the CDR3: TGTGCCAGCTCACCCCTCTTCAACACCGGGGAGCTGTTTTTT. Its translation is CASSPLFNTGELFF.

The chain combines TRBV19 with TRBJ1-1; 10 positions match TRBD1. V shed 1 base and J 6 bases; nucleotides not matched to a gene: 5. This CDR3 has 15 residues. Germline CDR1 and CDR2: LNHDA and SQIVND (reference sequence). The CDR3: CASSIGTGGKPEAFF. In nucleotides, the CDR3 is TGTGCCAGTAGTATAGGGACAGGGGGGAAACCTGAAGCTTTCTTT.

The CDR3 DNA sequence: TGTGCCAGCAGTTATATGACAGGGGGGAATTCACCCCTCCACTTT. The encoded protein is CASSYMTGGNSPLHF. The chain has TRBV6-5 and TRBJ1-6; 9 bases map to TRBD1. The trim removed 3 bases at V and 7 bases at J, leaving 4 bases unmatched. The V gene's germline CDR1 is MNHEY and CDR2 SVGAGI. The CDR3 spans 15 residues.

CDR3 DNA: TGTGCCAGCAGTTACTCCCGGGGCTACGAGCAGTACTTC. Protein product: CASSYSRGYEQYF. The J gene is TRBJ2-7, the V gene TRBV6-5; TRBD2 might be the D (5 bases). Per germline, CDR1 MNHEY and CDR2 SVGAGI. The CDR3 has 13 residues. Trimming took 0 bases from V and 3 from J, leaving 6 bases between them.